The subject of this entry is one TCR beta chain. Its antigen is not identified. The data originate from a study of OX40 agonist ivuxolimab in advanced cancers. The wider study: Patients in the trial were receiving intravenous ivuxolimab every 2 weeks, at doses of 0.01 to 10 mg/kg. Overall study results and limits: Expansion of clones was among the lowest in partial responders at 0.1-3.0 mg/kg.

Repertoires were generated with immunoSEQ multiplex PCR, while TCRdb's copy carries only in-frame clones and drops some. The sample carries some 87,000 clones, around nine tenths recorded once. CDR3 length: 15 amino acids. Germline V gene data show CDR1 as SGHDT and CDR2 as YYEEEE. Trimming took off 4 bases at V and 9 bases at J, with 23 bases between the two ends. This receptor was identified in an adult with an advanced solid tumor such as melanoma, head and neck, liver or kidney cancer. The V gene is TRBV5-6, the J gene TRBJ2-7, with D perhaps TRBD2 (6 bases). Sequencing was performed on CD4+ or CD8+ T cells sorted from blood, taken in a trial of the OX40 agonist ivuxolimab. CDR3 nucleotide sequence: TGTGCCAGCAGCCCTCCCCCGGCAGGGTTAGCGGTGCAGTACTTC. This codes for CASSPPPAGLAVQYF.